The present entry profiles one T cell receptor beta chain with its context. Its antigen is unknown. The record originates from a study of CD8 T cells in ankylosing spondylitis. Findings and limits, study-wide: What appeared characteristic of ankylosing spondylitis blood was a TCR beta motif of fewer than ten highly homologous variants. Disease-associated clonotypes exhibited CD8+ identity and were relatively infrequent in peripheral blood.

The TCR beta libraries were generated through quantitative 5'-RACE incorporating molecular barcodes. From the 5' RACE reads, TCRdb called clonotypes with MiXCR, one entry per CDR3 protein. The data contain under 250,000 distinct CDR3 sequences, around 32% of them singletons. Per the germline V gene, CDR1 is SQVTM and CDR2 is ANQGSEA. V lost 7 bases and J 0 bases, leaving 12 bases between the germline ends. CDR3 length equals 13 residues. The chain recombines TRBV29-1 with TRBJ1-1; tentatively, D is TRBD1 (6 bases). The sequence was collected from a male donor with ankylosing spondylitis or in good health (not recorded which). Material: blood, either unsorted or a sorted T cell fraction (not recorded which). CDR3 nucleotide sequence: TGCAGCGCAGGGACAAACCTGAACACTGAAGCTTTCTTT. This translates into CSAGTNLNTEAFF.